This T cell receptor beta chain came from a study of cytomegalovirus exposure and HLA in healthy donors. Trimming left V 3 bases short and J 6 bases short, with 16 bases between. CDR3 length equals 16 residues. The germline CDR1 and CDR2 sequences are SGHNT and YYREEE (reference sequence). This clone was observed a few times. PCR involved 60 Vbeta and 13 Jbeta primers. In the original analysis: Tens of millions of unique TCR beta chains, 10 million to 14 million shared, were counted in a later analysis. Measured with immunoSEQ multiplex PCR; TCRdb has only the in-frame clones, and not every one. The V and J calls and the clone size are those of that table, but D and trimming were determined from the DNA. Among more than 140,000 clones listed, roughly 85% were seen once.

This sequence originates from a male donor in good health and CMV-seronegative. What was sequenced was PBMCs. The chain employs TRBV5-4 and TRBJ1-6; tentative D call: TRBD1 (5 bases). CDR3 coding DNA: TGTGCCAGCAGCTATCTGCAGGGAGGAAGTAATTCACCCCTCCACTTT. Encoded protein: CASSYLQGGSNSPLHF.